Following are 27 T cell receptor beta chains from one sample sequenced in a study of CD8+ T cells in alopecia areata. Sequencing used cDNA as its template, made by extracting RNA and reverse transcribing it. Using immunoSEQ multiplex PCR, the repertoire was profiled, and TCRdb retains in-frame clones only, with some absent. This table holds 140,000 or so clones, about half found once. The material sequenced was CD4+ T cells sorted from blood, taken at week 0. Receptors originate from a human donor with alopecia areata.

The chain links TRBV7-2 to TRBJ2-1; 12 bases match TRBD2. The CDR3 runs 14 residues. V was pared by 5 bases and J by 10 bases, with 6 bases of the junction left unmatched. CDR1 is SGHTA and CDR2 is FQGNSA in the germline V gene. This CDR3 reads CASSRGLAGSEQFF. For the CDR3, the DNA is TGTGCCAGCAGCCGGGGACTAGCGGGCAGCGAGCAGTTCTTC.

As concerns this clone: Other DNA sequences in the same sample also yield this CDR3. J is TRBJ1-2 and V is TRBV18; D gene ambiguous. Looked up from germline, CDR1 is KGHSH and CDR2 is LQKENI. The CDR3 runs to 11 residues. The V end was cut by 2 bases, the J end by 6 bases, with 4 bases between. The DNA of the CDR3 is TGTGCCAGCTCACCAGGGGATGGCTACACCTTC. Amino acid sequence: CASSPGDGYTF.

The V and J genes are TRBV30 and TRBJ2-5; 8 bases line up with TRBD1. The DNA end is more similar to TRBJ2-7, so the J call may be wrong. The length of the CDR3 is 12 residues. Germline V gives CDR1 GTSNPN, CDR2 SVGIG (reference sequence). CDR3 nucleotide sequence: TGTGCCTCGGGGACAGGAGGCTACGAGCAGTACTTC. Protein product: CASGTGGYEQYF.

V gene TRBV15 combines with J gene TRBJ2-1, with unresolved D. This CDR3 spans 11 amino acids. The ends were cut back, 10 bases at V and 9 bases at J, with 13 bases in the middle. Germline V gene lookup returns CDR1 LNHNV and CDR2 YYDKDF (reference sequence). The chain's CDR3 is CANSGPVEQFF. Written as DNA, the CDR3 is TGTGCCAACTCTGGCCCCGTTGAGCAGTTCTTC.

This clone is a singleton in its sample. The chain links TRBV30 to TRBJ2-3, with 7 bases lining up with TRBD1. CDR1 and CDR2 (germline): GTSNPN, SVGIG (reference sequence). The CDR3 covers 14 residues. Trimming cost V 3 bases and J 0 bases; bases outside gene matches: 3. For the CDR3, the DNA is TGTGCCTGGAGGCCAGGGGGTAGCACAGATACGCAGTATTTT. Encoded protein: CAWRPGGSTDTQYF.

The chain combines TRBV30 with TRBJ1-4; no reliable D call. This CDR3 is 13 amino acids long. CDR1 and CDR2 (germline): GTSNPN, SVGIG (reference sequence). The germline V and J ends were trimmed by 0 bases and 2 bases, with 4 bases remaining between them. CDR3 nucleotides: TGTGCCTGGAGTGTACGTACTAATGAAAAACTGTTTTTT. Protein product: CAWSVRTNEKLFF.

The chain employs TRBV6-5 and TRBJ1-2, with 7 bases aligning to TRBD1. The ends lost 2 bases at V and 1 base at J; junction bases unmatched: 4. The CDR3 sequence is 15 residues long. Germline CDR1 and CDR2: MNHEY and SVGAGI. CDR3 sequence: CASSYAPGGNYGYTF. For the CDR3, the DNA is TGTGCCAGCAGTTACGCCCCAGGGGGTAACTATGGCTACACCTTC.

The CDR3 region has the DNA TGTGCCAGCAGTGAAAAGGACGAGGAAAAGCCTTTACGATCGTACAATGAGCAGTTCTTC. Encoded protein: CASSEKDEEKPLRSYNEQFF. V is TRBV6-1 and J is TRBJ2-1; D gene ambiguous. V gave up 2 bases and J gave up 4 bases, with 27 bases separating them. The CDR3 runs 20 residues. From germline, CDR1 is MNHNS and CDR2 SASEGT.

This chain uses TRBV11-2 with TRBJ2-1, with D hard to call. Germline CDR1 and CDR2: SGHAT and FQNNGV. V was pared by 5 bases and J by 8 bases, with 10 bases between. The CDR3 length is 12 residues. CDR3 bases: TGTGCCAGCAGCATCAACAGCTATGAGCAGTTCTTC. As protein: CASSINSYEQFF.

This chain links TRBV9 with TRBJ2-2; 8 bases match TRBD2. Germline V lookup: CDR1 SGDLS, CDR2 YYNGEE. This CDR3 region has 16 residues. The trim removed 0 bases at V and 3 bases at J, leaving 4 bases unmatched. The CDR3 here is CASSVAGTRDTGELFF. In DNA, the CDR3 is TGTGCCAGCAGCGTAGCGGGGACTAGGGACACCGGGGAGCTGTTTTTT.

This chain connects TRBV14 to TRBJ2-5; a possible D gene is TRBD2 (5 bases). The CDR3 runs 12 residues. V lost 4 bases to trimming and J lost 5 bases, with 8 bases between them. Germline V gives CDR1 SGHDN, CDR2 FVKESK. CDR3 residues: CASSPGWETQYF. CDR3 nucleotides: TGTGCCAGCAGCCCGGGGTGGGAGACCCAGTACTTC.

J is TRBJ2-7 and V is TRBV13; no firm D call. V was clipped by 0 bases and J by 4 bases, with 4 bases between them. This CDR3 region has 12 residues. The germline CDR1 and CDR2 sequences are PRHDT and FYEKMQ (reference sequence). CDR3 in DNA: TGTGCCAGCAGCTTAGGTGATTACGAGCAGTACTTC. Translated: CASSLGDYEQYF.

This chain links TRBV29-1 with TRBJ1-2; TRBD1 matches 8 bases. This CDR3 spans 11 amino acids. Per germline, CDR1 SQVTM and CDR2 ANQGSEA. V dropped 5 bases and J dropped 5; count of bases not matched to a gene: 1. The CDR3 spells CSVYRGYGYTF. The CDR3 nucleotides read TGCAGCGTTTACAGGGGGTATGGCTACACCTTC.

The table lists this clone with a few counts. The rearrangement uses TRBV29-1 and TRBJ1-2; D is unclear. V shed 0 bases and J shed 8 bases, with 13 bases lying between them. Looked up from germline, CDR1 is SQVTM and CDR2 is ANQGSEA. CDR3 length equals 13 residues. In DNA, the CDR3 is TGCAGCGTTGAAGATGCACAGTCTCCCGGCTACACCTTC. This gives the protein CSVEDAQSPGYTF.

The rearrangement links TRBV29-1 to TRBJ1-1, with TRBD1 identical over 8 bases. This CDR3 contains 13 residues. V was pared by 6 bases and J by 5 bases, with 8 bases of the junction left unmatched. The germline V gene has CDR1 SQVTM and CDR2 ANQGSEA. The CDR3 spells CSVADRVDTEAFF. The DNA of the CDR3 is TGCAGCGTAGCGGACAGGGTTGATACTGAAGCTTTCTTT.

The chain uses TRBV10-3 and TRBJ2-1; D uncertain. The germline gives CDR1 ENHRY, CDR2 SYGVKD. CDR3 length: 13 amino acids. V gave up 6 bases and J gave up 0 bases, with 6 bases separating them. The CDR3 spells CAIRQSSYNEQFF. In DNA, the CDR3 is TGTGCCATCAGGCAGAGCTCCTACAATGAGCAGTTCTTC.

The chain joins TRBV30 to TRBJ2-7; D is ambiguous. The length of the CDR3 is 12 residues. The germline V and J ends were trimmed by 0 bases and 9 bases, with 12 bases remaining between them. The V gene's germline CDR1 is GTSNPN and CDR2 SVGIG (reference sequence). This CDR3 is CAWSVLAAMQYF. The CDR3 nucleotides are TGTGCCTGGAGTGTACTGGCAGCGATGCAGTACTTC.

This chain connects TRBV27 to TRBJ2-7; possibly TRBD1 for D (5 bases). V was cut by 2 bases and J by 3 bases, with 11 bases left in between. Germline V lookup: CDR1 MNHEY, CDR2 SMNVEV (reference sequence). This CDR3 contains 14 residues. The CDR3 DNA follows: TGTGCCAGCAGTTTAGGGCCAGGGCACTACGAGCAGTACTTC. Translated, it gives CASSLGPGHYEQYF.

V usage is TRBV7-2 and J usage is TRBJ2-2; D gene ambiguous. Germline V gene sequence: CDR1 SGHTA, CDR2 FQGNSA. This CDR3 contains 11 residues. Trimming removed 2 bases at V and 5 bases at J, with 0 bases between. The CDR3, as DNA: TGTGCCAGCAGCTTAACCGGGGAGCTGTTTTTT. Its translation is CASSLTGELFF. Combining the CDR3 with reference TRBV7-2 and TRBJ2-2 gives the whole variable domain GAGVSQSPSNKVTEKGKDVELRCDPISGHTALYWYRQSLGQGLEFLIYFQGNSAPDKSGLPSDRFSAERTGGSVSTLTIQRTQQEDSAVYLCASSLTGELFFGEGSRLTVL.

The sample holds a few counts of this clone. V and J are TRBV11-2 and TRBJ2-7, with unresolved D. Germline CDR1 is SGHAT and CDR2 is FQNNGV. There are 13 residues in the CDR3. V gave up 6 bases and J gave up 6 bases, with 15 bases separating them. CDR3 amino acids: CASRSPPASEQYF. The CDR3 bases are TGTGCCAGCAGGTCACCTCCAGCGAGCGAGCAGTACTTC.

This clone was detected only once. This sequence joins TRBV7-2 and TRBJ2-1, with TRBD1 matching over 8 bases. Germline V gives CDR1 SGHTA, CDR2 FQGNSA. Trimming cost V 3 bases and J 7 bases; bases outside gene matches: 2. This CDR3 comprises 13 residues. For the CDR3, the DNA is TGTGCCAGCAGCTTTCAGGGGGCAAATGAGCAGTTCTTC. Its translation: CASSFQGANEQFF.

This clone appeared a few times. The chain uses TRBV7-9 and TRBJ1-4, with 7 bases lining up with TRBD1. The germline CDR1 and CDR2 sequences are SEHNR and FQNEAQ (reference sequence). Losses at the gene ends were 3 bases for V and 8 bases for J; bases not matched to a gene: 9. This CDR3 comprises 15 residues. The CDR3 nucleotides read TGTGCCAGCAGCTTTGGAGGGGGACAGAAGGAAAAACTGTTTTTT. It encodes CASSFGGGQKEKLFF.

CDR3 sequence (DNA): TGTGCCAGCAGTGGGACTAGCAGCACAGATACGCAGTATTTT. Amino acid sequence: CASSGTSSTDTQYF. V gene TRBV2 combines with J gene TRBJ2-3; 8 bases line up with TRBD2. V was pared by 4 bases and J by 0 bases, with 0 bases of the junction left unmatched. There are 14 residues in the CDR3. CDR1 is SNHLY and CDR2 is FYNNEI in the germline V gene.

This rearrangement joins TRBV25-1 to TRBJ2-7, with 7 bases aligning to TRBD2. Per the germline V gene, CDR1 is MGHDK and CDR2 is SYGVNS. V was pared by 3 bases and J by 6 bases, with 14 bases of the junction left unmatched. CDR3 size: 16 residues. CDR3 protein: CASSDFPVGGSGEQYF. For the CDR3, the DNA is TGTGCCAGCAGTGATTTCCCCGTCGGGGGGTCTGGCGAGCAGTACTTC.

This clone showed up just a few times. J is TRBJ2-7 and V is TRBV5-1; 14 bases match TRBD2. The CDR3 extends over 17 amino acids. Germline V gene data show CDR1 as SGHRS and CDR2 as YFSETQ. The V gene end was trimmed by 4 bases and the J gene end by 4 bases; junction bases not matched to a gene: 10. CDR3 DNA: TGCGCCAGCAGCGGGGGACTAGCGGGAGCCTCTGGATACGAGCAGTACTTC. It translates to CASSGGLAGASGYEQYF.

V is TRBV29-1 and J is TRBJ2-6, with 7 bases fitting TRBD1. CDR3 length: 19 amino acids. Germline trimming cut 3 bases from V and 0 bases from J; bases unmatched to any gene: 14. CDR1 is SQVTM and CDR2 is ANQGSEA in the germline V gene. The CDR3 DNA reads TGCAGCGTTGACAGACTCCGGGACAGTGACCTCTCTGGGGCCAACGTCCTGACTTTC. Protein sequence: CSVDRLRDSDLSGANVLTF.

This chain links TRBV14 with TRBJ1-2; 9 nucleotides align to TRBD1. Germline V gives CDR1 SGHDN, CDR2 FVKESK. CDR3 length: 16 amino acids. V lost 1 base, J lost 8 bases, and 11 bases stayed unmatched. The CDR3 DNA reads as TGTGCCAGCAGCCAAGGAAATACCGGGACAGGGCTCGGCTACACCTTC. It codes for CASSQGNTGTGLGYTF.